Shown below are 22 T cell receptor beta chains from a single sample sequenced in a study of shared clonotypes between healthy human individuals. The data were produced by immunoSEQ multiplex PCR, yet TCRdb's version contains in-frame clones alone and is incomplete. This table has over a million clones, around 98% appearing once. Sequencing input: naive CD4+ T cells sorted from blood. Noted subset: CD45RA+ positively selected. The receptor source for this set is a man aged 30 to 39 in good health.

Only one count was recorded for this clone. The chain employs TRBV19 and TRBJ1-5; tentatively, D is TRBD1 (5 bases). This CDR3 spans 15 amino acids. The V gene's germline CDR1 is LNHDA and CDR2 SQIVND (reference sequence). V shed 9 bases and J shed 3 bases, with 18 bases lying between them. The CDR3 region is CASQTQGGNNQPQHF. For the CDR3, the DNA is TGTGCCAGCCAAACCCAGGGTGGAAACAATCAGCCCCAGCATTTT.

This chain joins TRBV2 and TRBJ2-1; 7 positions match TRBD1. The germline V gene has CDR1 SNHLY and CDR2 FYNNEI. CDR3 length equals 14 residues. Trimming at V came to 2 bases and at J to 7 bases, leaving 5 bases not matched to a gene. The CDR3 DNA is TGTGCCAGCAGTGAATATTTCAGGGGGAATGAGCAGTTCTTC. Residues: CASSEYFRGNEQFF.

The CDR3 loop reads CASSSLPVGRGAGANVLTF. The CDR3 bases are TGCGCCAGCAGCTCTCTTCCGGTGGGGCGTGGAGCTGGGGCCAACGTCCTGACTTTC. The V call is TRBV5-1, the J call TRBJ2-6; maybe TRBD1 (5 bases). The germline V gene encodes CDR1 SGHRS and CDR2 YFSETQ. This CDR3 has 19 amino acids. Trimming cost V 3 bases and J 2 bases, with 21 bases left between them.

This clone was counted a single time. The CDR3, as DNA: TGTGCCAGCAGCCCTCGAGGGCTAGCGGGAGTAGAGACCCAGTACTTC. This sequence encodes CASSPRGLAGVETQYF. The chain employs TRBV9 and TRBJ2-5; TRBD2 agrees at 10 bases. CDR3 length: 16 residues. Looked up from germline, CDR1 is SGDLS and CDR2 is YYNGEE. V dropped 4 bases and J dropped 4; count of bases not matched to a gene: 10. Looking up the rest from reference TRBV9 and TRBJ2-5 gives the full variable domain: DSGVTQTPKHLITATGQRVTLRCSPRSGDLSVYWYQQSLDQGLQFLIQYYNGEERAKGNILERFSAQQFPDLHSELNLSSLELGDSALYFCASSPRGLAGVETQYFGPGTRLLVL.

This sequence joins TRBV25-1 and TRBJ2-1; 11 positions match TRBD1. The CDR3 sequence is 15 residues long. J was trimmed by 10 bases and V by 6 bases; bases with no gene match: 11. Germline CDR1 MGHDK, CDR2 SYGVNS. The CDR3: CASRSPGQGDKEQFF. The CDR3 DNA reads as TGTGCCAGCAGATCACCGGGACAGGGGGATAAGGAGCAGTTCTTC.

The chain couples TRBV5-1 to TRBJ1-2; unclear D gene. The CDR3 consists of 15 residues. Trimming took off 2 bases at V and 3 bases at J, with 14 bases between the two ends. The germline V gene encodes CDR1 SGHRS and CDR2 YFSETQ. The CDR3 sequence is CASSFLNGIDYGYTF. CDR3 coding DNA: TGCGCCAGCAGCTTCCTCAACGGAATTGACTATGGCTACACCTTC.

CDR3 protein: CASRLADTQYF. CDR3 DNA: TGCGCCAGCAGGCTAGCAGATACGCAGTATTTT. The chain joins TRBV4-1 to TRBJ2-3; no reliable D call. This CDR3 comprises 11 residues. V was clipped by 6 bases and J by 4 bases, with 5 bases between them. Germline CDR1 reads MGHRA; CDR2 reads YSYEKL.

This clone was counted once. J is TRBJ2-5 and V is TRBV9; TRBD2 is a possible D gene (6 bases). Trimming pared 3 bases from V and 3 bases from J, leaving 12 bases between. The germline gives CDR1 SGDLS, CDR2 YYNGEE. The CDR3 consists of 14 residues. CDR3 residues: CASSAALAKETQYF. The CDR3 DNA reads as TGTGCCAGCAGCGCCGCACTAGCAAAAGAGACCCAGTACTTC.

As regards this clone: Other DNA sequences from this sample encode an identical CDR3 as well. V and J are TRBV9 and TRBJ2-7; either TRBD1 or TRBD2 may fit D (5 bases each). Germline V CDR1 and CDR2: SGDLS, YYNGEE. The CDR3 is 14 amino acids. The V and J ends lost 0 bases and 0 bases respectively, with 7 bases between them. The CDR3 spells CASSVGGSSYEQYF. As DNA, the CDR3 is TGTGCCAGCAGCGTAGGGGGGAGCTCCTACGAGCAGTACTTC.

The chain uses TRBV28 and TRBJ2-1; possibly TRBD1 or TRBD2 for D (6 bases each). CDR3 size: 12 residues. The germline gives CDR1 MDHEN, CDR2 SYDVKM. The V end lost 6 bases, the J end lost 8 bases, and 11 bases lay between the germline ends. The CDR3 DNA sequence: TGTGCCAGCAGAGGGGGGTTGTATGAGCAGTTCTTC. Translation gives CASRGGLYEQFF.

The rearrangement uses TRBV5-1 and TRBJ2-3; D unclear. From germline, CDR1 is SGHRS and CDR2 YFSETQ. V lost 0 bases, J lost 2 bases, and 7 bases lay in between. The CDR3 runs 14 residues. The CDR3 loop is CASSLDHPTDTQYF. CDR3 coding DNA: TGCGCCAGCAGCTTGGACCACCCCACAGATACGCAGTATTTT.

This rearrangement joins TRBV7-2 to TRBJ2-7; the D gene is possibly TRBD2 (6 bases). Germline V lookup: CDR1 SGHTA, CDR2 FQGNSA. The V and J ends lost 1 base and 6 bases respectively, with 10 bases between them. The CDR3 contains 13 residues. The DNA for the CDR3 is TGTGCCAGCAGCTTAGAACGGGGGTCCGAGCAGTACTTC. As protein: CASSLERGSEQYF.

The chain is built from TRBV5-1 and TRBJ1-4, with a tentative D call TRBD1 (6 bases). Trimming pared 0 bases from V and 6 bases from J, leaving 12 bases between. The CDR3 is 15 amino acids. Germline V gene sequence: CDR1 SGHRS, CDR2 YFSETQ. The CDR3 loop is CASSLVEAGDEKLFF. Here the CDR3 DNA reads TGCGCCAGCAGCTTGGTGGAGGCAGGGGATGAAAAACTGTTTTTT. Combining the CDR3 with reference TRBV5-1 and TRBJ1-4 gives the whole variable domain KAGVTQTPRYLIKTRGQQVTLSCSPISGHRSVSWYQQTPGQGLQFLFEYFSETQRNKGNFPGRFSGRQFSNSRSEMNVSTLELGDSALYLCASSLVEAGDEKLFFGSGTQLSVL.

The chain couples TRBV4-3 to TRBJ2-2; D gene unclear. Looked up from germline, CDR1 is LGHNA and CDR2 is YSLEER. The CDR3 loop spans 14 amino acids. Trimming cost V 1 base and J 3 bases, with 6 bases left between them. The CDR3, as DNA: TGCGCCAGCAGCCAAGTGGACCACACCGGGGAGCTGTTTTTT. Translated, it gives CASSQVDHTGELFF.

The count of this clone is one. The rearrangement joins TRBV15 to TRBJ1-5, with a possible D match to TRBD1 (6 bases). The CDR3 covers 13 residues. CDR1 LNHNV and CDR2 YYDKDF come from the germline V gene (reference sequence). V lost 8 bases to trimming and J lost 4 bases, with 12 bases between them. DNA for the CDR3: TGTGCCACCGCTGGACAGCTGAATCAGCCCCAGCATTTT. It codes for CATAGQLNQPQHF.

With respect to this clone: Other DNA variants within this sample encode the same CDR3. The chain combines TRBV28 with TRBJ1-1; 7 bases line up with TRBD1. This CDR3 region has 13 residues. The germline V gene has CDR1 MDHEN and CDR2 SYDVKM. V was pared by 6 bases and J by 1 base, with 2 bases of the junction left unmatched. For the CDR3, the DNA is TGTGCCAGCAGCCGGACAGGGAACACTGAAGCTTTCTTT. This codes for CASSRTGNTEAFF.

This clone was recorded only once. The CDR3 region is CASSLVRRTAPEAFF. CDR3 coding DNA: TGTGCCAGCAGCTTAGTAAGAAGGACAGCCCCTGAAGCTTTCTTT. V gene TRBV11-2 combines with J gene TRBJ1-1, with D possibly being TRBD1 (6 bases). The germline V gene encodes CDR1 SGHAT and CDR2 FQNNGV. The CDR3 spans 15 residues. With 1 base removed from V and 6 bases from J, the gap between germline ends came to 15 bases.

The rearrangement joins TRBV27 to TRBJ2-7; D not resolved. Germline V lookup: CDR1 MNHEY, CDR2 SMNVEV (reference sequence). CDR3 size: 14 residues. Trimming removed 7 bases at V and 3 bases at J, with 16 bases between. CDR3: CASKSKAAVYEQYF. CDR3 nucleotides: TGTGCCAGCAAAAGTAAGGCTGCGGTCTACGAGCAGTACTTC.

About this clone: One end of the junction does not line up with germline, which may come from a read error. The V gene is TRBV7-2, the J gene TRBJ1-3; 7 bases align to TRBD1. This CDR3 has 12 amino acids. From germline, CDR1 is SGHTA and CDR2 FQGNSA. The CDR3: CASSRPGGTPGF. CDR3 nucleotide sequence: TGTGCCAGCAGCCGTCCAGGGGGGACGCCGGGTTTT.

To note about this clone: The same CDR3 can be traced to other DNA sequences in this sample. CDR3 in DNA: TGCGCCAGCAGCTCTACTAGCGGGAACTACGAGCAGTACTTC. This translates into CASSSTSGNYEQYF. This rearrangement joins TRBV5-1 to TRBJ2-7, with TRBD2 identical over 10 bases. From germline, CDR1 is SGHRS and CDR2 YFSETQ. The trim removed 3 bases at V and 3 bases at J, leaving 3 bases unmatched. The CDR3 covers 14 residues.

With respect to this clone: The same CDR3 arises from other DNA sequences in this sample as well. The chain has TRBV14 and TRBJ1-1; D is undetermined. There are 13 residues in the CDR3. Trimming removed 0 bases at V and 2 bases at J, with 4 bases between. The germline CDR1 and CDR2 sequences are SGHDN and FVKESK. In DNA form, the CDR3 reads TGTGCCAGCAGCCAAGACAGAAACACTGAAGCTTTCTTT. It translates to CASSQDRNTEAFF.

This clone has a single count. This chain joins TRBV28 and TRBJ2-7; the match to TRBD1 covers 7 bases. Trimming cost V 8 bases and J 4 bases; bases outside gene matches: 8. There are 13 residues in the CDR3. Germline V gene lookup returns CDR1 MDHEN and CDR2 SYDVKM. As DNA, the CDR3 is TGTGCCAGCGGACCGGGACAGCCTTACGAGCAGTACTTC. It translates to CASGPGQPYEQYF.